The entry below describes one T cell receptor beta chain. Its antigen is undetermined. The sample is drawn from a study of cytomegalovirus exposure and HLA in healthy donors. The PCR employed 60 Vbeta primers together with 13 Jbeta primers. Sequencing used immunoSEQ multiplex PCR; TCRdb keeps in-frame clones, though not all of them. The sample holds under 200,000 clones; under 90% are singletons and the top ten take about 4.8%. Germline lookup yields CDR1 SGHRS and CDR2 YFSETQ. V was clipped by 4 bases and J by 2 bases, with 14 bases between them. The CDR3 consists of 15 residues. Study-level findings and limits: Cytomegalovirus-associated TCR beta chains were listed, numbering over 150.

The chain joins TRBV5-1 to TRBJ2-3, with a possible D match to TRBD2 (5 bases). The sequence was obtained from a man aged 25 to 40 in good health and CMV-seronegative. Sequenced material: PBMCs. The CDR3 region has the DNA TGCGCCAGCAGCCCCGGGGTAACCTTCACAGATACGCAGTATTTT. Translated: CASSPGVTFTDTQYF.